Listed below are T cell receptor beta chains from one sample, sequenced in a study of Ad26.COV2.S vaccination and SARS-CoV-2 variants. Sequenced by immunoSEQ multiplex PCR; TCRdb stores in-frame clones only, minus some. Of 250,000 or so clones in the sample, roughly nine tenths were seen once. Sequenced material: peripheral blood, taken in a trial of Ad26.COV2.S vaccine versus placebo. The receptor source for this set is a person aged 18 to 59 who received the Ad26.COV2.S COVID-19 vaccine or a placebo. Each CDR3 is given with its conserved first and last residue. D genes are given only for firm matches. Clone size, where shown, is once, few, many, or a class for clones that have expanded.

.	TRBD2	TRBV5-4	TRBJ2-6	TGTGCCAGCAGCTTGGGTCCGAGCGGGAGGGCCTCTGGGGCCAACGTCCTGACTTTC	CASSLGPSGRASGANVLTF
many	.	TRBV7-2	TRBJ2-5	TGTGCCAGCAGCTTAGTCCCAGAGACCCAGTACTTC	CASSLVPETQYF
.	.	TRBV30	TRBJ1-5	TGTGCCTGGAGTGGTGAGCATCAGCCCCAGCATTTT	CAWSGEHQPQHF
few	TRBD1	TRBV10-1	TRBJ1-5	TGCGCCAGCAGGGACAGGGGGCCAACGAGCAATCAGCCCCAGCATTTT	CASRDRGPTSNQPQHF
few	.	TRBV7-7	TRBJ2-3	TGTGCCAGCAGCCGACTAGACTCCACAGATACGCAGTATTTT	CASSRLDSTDTQYF
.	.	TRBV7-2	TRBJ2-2	TGTGCCAGCAGCCTAGGACCCGGGGAGCTGTTTTTT	CASSLGPGELFF
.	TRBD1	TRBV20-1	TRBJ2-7	TGCAGTGCTAGTTTCCGGACAGGGATCCACGAGCAGTACTTC	CSASFRTGIHEQYF
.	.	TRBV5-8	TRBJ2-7	TGTGCCAGCAGCTTAGGGTCAGCTCTGGGCCACGAGCAGTACTTC	CASSLGSALGHEQYF
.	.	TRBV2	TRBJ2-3	TGTGCCAGCAGTGACCCGACGGACTTTTCCACAGATACGCAGTATTTT	CASSDPTDFSTDTQYF
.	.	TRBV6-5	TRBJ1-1	TGTGCCAGCAGTTACGGCAGGGGCATGAACACTGAAGCTTTCTTT	CASSYGRGMNTEAFF
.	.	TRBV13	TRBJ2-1	TGTGCCAGCAGTTCCCCGGCGGGACTCTACAATGAGCAGTTCTTC	CASSSPAGLYNEQFF
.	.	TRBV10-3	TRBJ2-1	TGTGCCATCAGTCCGGGGGATGTCACAAATGAGCAGTTCTTC	CAISPGDVTNEQFF
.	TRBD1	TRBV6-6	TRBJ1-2	TGTGCCAGCAGTTACGGGACAGGCCCTACCTATGGCTACACCTTC	CASSYGTGPTYGYTF
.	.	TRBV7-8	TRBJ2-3	TGTGCCAGCAGCTTAGGGGGGGTCCCCCGCACAGATACGCAGTATTTT	CASSLGGVPRTDTQYF
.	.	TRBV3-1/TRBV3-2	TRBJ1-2	TGTGCCAGCAGTCCCCGAGGCGGGGCCAACTATGGCTACACCTTC	CASSPRGGANYGYTF
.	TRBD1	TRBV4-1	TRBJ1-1	TGCGCCAGCAGCCAAGAAGGGACAGGGTATTCGGAAGCTTTCTTT	CASSQEGTGYSEAFF
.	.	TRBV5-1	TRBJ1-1	TGCGCCAGCAGCTTGTGGGAGGGCGCTGAAGCTTTCTTT	CASSLWEGAEAFF
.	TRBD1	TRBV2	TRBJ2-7	TGTGCCAGCAAGAGAGAGGGGGCGAGCGAGCAGTACTTC	CASKREGASEQYF
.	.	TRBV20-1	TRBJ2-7	TGCAGTGCTAGTATGCAGGGCGCCTACGAGCAGTACTTC	CSASMQGAYEQYF
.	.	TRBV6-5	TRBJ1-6	TGTGCCAGCAGTTACAGGGGAAGCTCACCCCTCCACTTT	CASSYRGSSPLHF
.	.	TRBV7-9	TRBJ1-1	TGTGCCAGCAGGTTGATCGGGTACACTGAAGCTTTCTTT	CASRLIGYTEAFF
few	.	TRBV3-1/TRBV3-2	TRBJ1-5	TGTGCCAGCAGCCCATACCAGGGAAGCAATCAGCCCCAGCATTTT	CASSPYQGSNQPQHF
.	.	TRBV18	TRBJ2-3	TGTGCCAGCTCACCACCCGGGTTTCGCACAGATACGCAGTATTTT	CASSPPGFRTDTQYF
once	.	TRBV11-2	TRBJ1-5	TGTGCCAGCAGCTTAGGGTTCAATCAGCCCCAGCATTTT	CASSLGFNQPQHF
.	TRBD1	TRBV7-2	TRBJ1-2	TGTGCCAGCAGCTTAGGGACAGGGGCCTATTCCTATGGCTACACCTTC	CASSLGTGAYSYGYTF
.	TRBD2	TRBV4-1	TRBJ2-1	TGCGCCAGCAGCCAAGATAAAGCTAGCGGAACCTACAATGAGCAGTTCTTC	CASSQDKASGTYNEQFF
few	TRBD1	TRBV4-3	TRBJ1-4	TGCGCCAGCAGCCATGACAGGGGGAATGAAAAACTGTTTTTT	CASSHDRGNEKLFF
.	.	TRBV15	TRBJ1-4	TGTGCCACCAGCAGAGGGCAAGCAGTAGCAACTAATGAAAAACTGTTTTTT	CATSRGQAVATNEKLFF
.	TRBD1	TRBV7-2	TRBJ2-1	TGTGCCAGCAGCTTAGAAGGGACAGGGGGTTTCAATGAGCAGTTCTTC	CASSLEGTGGFNEQFF
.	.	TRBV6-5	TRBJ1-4	TGTGCCAGCAGTCTAAGGGGGGGCTGGGGAGAAAAACTGTTTTTT	CASSLRGGWGEKLFF
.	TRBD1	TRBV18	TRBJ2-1	TGTGCCAGCTCACCACCATTAGGGACAGGTTCGTACAATGAGCAGTTCTTC	CASSPPLGTGSYNEQFF
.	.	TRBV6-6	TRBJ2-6	TGTGCCAGCAGTCTTGGGGCAGGGGACTTCTCTGGGGCCAACGTCCTGACTTTC	CASSLGAGDFSGANVLTF
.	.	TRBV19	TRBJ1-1	TGTGCCAGTCTCCCTAAGTTTGTTACTGAAGCTTTCTTT	CASLPKFVTEAFF
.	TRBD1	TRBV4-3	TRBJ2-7	TGCGCCAGCAGCCAAGAGGAGGACAGGGGGCGCGGGATTTACGAGCAGTACTTC	CASSQEEDRGRGIYEQYF
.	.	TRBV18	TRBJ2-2	TGTGCCAGCTCACAGGGTTGGAGTCGTGGCGGGGAGCTGTTTTTT	CASSQGWSRGGELFF
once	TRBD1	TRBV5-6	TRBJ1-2	TGTGCCAGCAGCATACCGGGACAGGGGGCACCTTGGTATGGCTACACCTTC	CASSIPGQGAPWYGYTF
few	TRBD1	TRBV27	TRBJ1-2	TGTGCCAGCAGTTCGGGACAGGGGTTATCCTACACCTTC	CASSSGQGLSYTF
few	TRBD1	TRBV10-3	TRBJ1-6	TGTGCCATCAGTGACGGAGAGGGGGCGAATTCACCCCTCCACTTT	CAISDGEGANSPLHF
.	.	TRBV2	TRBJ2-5	TGTGCCAGCAGTGGACTAGACGAGACCCAGTACTTC	CASSGLDETQYF
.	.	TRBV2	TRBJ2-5	TGTGCCAGCAACTTAGGTCAGGGACCCGAGGAGACCCAGTACTTC	CASNLGQGPEETQYF
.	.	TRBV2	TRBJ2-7	TGTGCCAGCAGTGAAGAGGGAGTAGGAAACGAGCAGTACTTC	CASSEEGVGNEQYF
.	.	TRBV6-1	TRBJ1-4	TGTGCCAGCAGTGCGGGTTCGGCTCTAACTAATGAAAAACTGTTTTTT	CASSAGSALTNEKLFF
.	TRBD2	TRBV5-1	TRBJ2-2	TGCGCCAGCAGCCCGCGGGAGGGCCCCACCGGGGAGCTGTTTTTT	CASSPREGPTGELFF
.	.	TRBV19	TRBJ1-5	TGTGCCAGTAGTATCGCGGGGACCTATAGCAATCAGCCCCAGCATTTT	CASSIAGTYSNQPQHF
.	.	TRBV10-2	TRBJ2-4	TGCGCCAGCGCGGATTTTCTAGCCAAAAACATTCAGTACTTC	CASADFLAKNIQYF
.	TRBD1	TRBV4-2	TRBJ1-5	TGTGCCAGCAGCCAGGCCGGGACAGGGAACAATCAGCCCCAGCATTTT	CASSQAGTGNNQPQHF
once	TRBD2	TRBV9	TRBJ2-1	TGTGCCAGCAGCGCTGGGACTAGCGGGGGCAATGAGCAGTTCTTC	CASSAGTSGGNEQFF
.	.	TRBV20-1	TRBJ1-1	TGCAGTGCTACCCGGGGGACTGAAGCTTTCTTT	CSATRGTEAFF
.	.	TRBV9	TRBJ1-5	TGTGCCAGCAGCGTAGGAGTTGGGGGGTTCCAGCCCCAGCATTTT	CASSVGVGGFQPQHF